The rows below give T cell receptor beta chains drawn from one sample of a study of response to subunit inactivated influenza vaccine. In TCRdb, the RT-PCR reads were re-called with MiXCR into one record per CDR3 protein. The profile shows roughly 500,000 distinct CDR3 sequences, more than 15% of them singletons. The material was CD4+ T cells sorted from PBMCs, obtained less than 30 months after vaccination. The receptors derive from a man in his fifties or sixties who received an inactivated influenza vaccine. CDR3s include the opening cysteine and the closing phenylalanine or tryptophan. The order of the fields is clone size, CDR3 length, J gene, D gene, V gene, CDR3 DNA, CDR3 protein. A D gene is named only where the DNA matches it firmly. Some rows mark clone size as missing; the rest say once, few, many or name a class of expanded clone.

size: .
length: 16
J: TRBJ1-1
D: .
V: TRBV5-1
DNA: TGCGCCAGCAGCTTGTCCCCACGGACATCCTTCGCTGAAGCTTTCTTT
CDR3: CASSLSPRTSFAEAFF

size: .
length: 13
J: TRBJ2-1
D: .
V: TRBV20-1
DNA: TGCAGTGCTAGCCGGGGCATTGTGAATGAGCAGTTCTTC
CDR3: CSASRGIVNEQFF

size: few
length: 17
J: TRBJ2-1
D: TRBD2
V: TRBV3-1
DNA: TGTGCCAGCAGCCATCTAGGTCGGGGACTAGCCCGCGGTGAGCAGTTCTTC
CDR3: CASSHLGRGLARGEQFF

size: few
length: 14
J: TRBJ2-7
D: TRBD1
V: TRBV12-3/TRBV12-4
DNA: TGTGCCAGCAGCCTGAGGGACAGGCTCTACGAGCAGTACTTC
CDR3: CASSLRDRLYEQYF

size: .
length: 15
J: TRBJ1-5
D: .
V: TRBV7-2
DNA: TGTGCCAGCAGCTTGTTGAGCAGGGGCAATCAGCCCCAGCATTTT
CDR3: CASSLLSRGNQPQHF

size: .
length: 14
J: TRBJ2-7
D: TRBD2
V: TRBV10-3
DNA: TGTGCCATCAAGACTAGCGGGGGATCCTACGAGCAGTACTTC
CDR3: CAIKTSGGSYEQYF

size: .
length: 14
J: TRBJ1-5
D: .
V: TRBV20-1
DNA: TGCAGTGCCCGAATGGGGGGTAGCAATCAGCCCCAGCATTTT
CDR3: CSARMGGSNQPQHF

size: .
length: 13
J: TRBJ2-5
D: .
V: TRBV28
DNA: TGTGCCAGCAGGCCGGACCCCCTGGAGACCCAGTACTTC
CDR3: CASRPDPLETQYF

size: few
length: 13
J: TRBJ1-1
D: .
V: TRBV29-1
DNA: TGCAGCGTTGCTCTCCCGGTGAACACTGAAGCTTTCTTT
CDR3: CSVALPVNTEAFF

size: .
length: 16
J: TRBJ1-4
D: TRBD1
V: TRBV5-1
DNA: TGCGCCAGCAGCTTGGGGACAGGAGCAACTAATGAAAAACTGTTTTTT
CDR3: CASSLGTGATNEKLFF

size: .
length: 15
J: TRBJ2-1
D: TRBD2
V: TRBV7-8
DNA: TGTGCCAGCAGCGAGACCGGGACTAGGCATAAGGAGCAGTTCTTC
CDR3: CASSETGTRHKEQFF

size: few
length: 18
J: TRBJ2-1
D: .
V: TRBV7-3
DNA: TGTGCCAGCAGCTTATCCCAAATCCCGGCGGGAGCAGGGGGTGAGCAGTTCTTC
CDR3: CASSLSQIPAGAGGEQFF

size: few
length: 15
J: TRBJ2-7
D: TRBD1
V: TRBV7-6
DNA: TGTGCCAGCAGCCCGGGACAGGGAGCCTCCTACGAGCAGTACTTC
CDR3: CASSPGQGASYEQYF

size: few
length: 15
J: TRBJ1-2
D: TRBD1
V: TRBV28
DNA: TGTGCCAGCATCCCCGCAGGGGGCGCTGACTATGGCTACACCTTC
CDR3: CASIPAGGADYGYTF

size: .
length: 15
J: TRBJ2-5
D: TRBD1
V: TRBV5-1
DNA: TGCGCCAGCAGCGCCGGGACAGGGGGCGGAGAGACCCAGTACTTC
CDR3: CASSAGTGGGETQYF

size: few
length: 15
J: TRBJ2-5
D: TRBD1
V: TRBV5-6
DNA: TGTGCCAGCAGCTTGCGGACAGGGGTAAGGTCGACCCAGTACTTC
CDR3: CASSLRTGVRSTQYF

size: .
length: 15
J: TRBJ2-3
D: .
V: TRBV10-3
DNA: TGTGCCATCAGCCCCGGGGCCGAAAAGGTAGATACGCAGTATTTT
CDR3: CAISPGAEKVDTQYF

size: few
length: 15
J: TRBJ1-1
D: TRBD1
V: TRBV29-1
DNA: TGCAGCGTTAAAGGACAGGGGGTCATGAACACTGAAGCTTTCTTT
CDR3: CSVKGQGVMNTEAFF

size: many
length: 18
J: TRBJ2-3
D: .
V: TRBV11-2
DNA: TGTGCCAGCAGCTTAGATCGACCGGGACACCGTATTCCAGATACGCAGTATTTT
CDR3: CASSLDRPGHRIPDTQYF

size: few
length: 14
J: TRBJ1-2
D: .
V: TRBV28
DNA: TGTGCCAGCAGCCTCCTGTATCTAACTTATGGCTACACCTTC
CDR3: CASSLLYLTYGYTF